This TCR beta chain was profiled in a study of beta chain features in type 1 diabetes. Study-level results: TCRB CDR3s from Type 1 diabetes patients were moderately but significantly shorter in all four CD4+ subsets.

The CDR3 consists of 13 residues. CDR1 is SGHAT and CDR2 is FQNNGV in the germline V gene. Between the trimmed V and J ends, which lost 3 bases and 6 bases, there was a span of 8 bases. Expressed TCRB transcripts were sequenced because the entire RNA isolate underwent reverse transcription. Libraries were prepared by immunoSEQ multiplex PCR; TCRdb keeps only in-frame clonotypes and omits some of them. Among roughly 150,000 clones, less than 10% were seen once, and the ten largest hold around 0.5%. Note on this clone: Its antigen is not known.

The sequencing input was central memory CD4+ T cells from blood. J is TRBJ2-2 and V is TRBV11-2; D is unclear. The sequence was obtained from a man younger than 30 with type 1 diabetes. The CDR3 DNA reads TGTGCCAGCAGCTTCCCCCAGGCCGGGGAGCTGTTTTTT. It translates to CASSFPQAGELFF. The full variable domain, its missing parts supplied by reference TRBV11-2 and TRBJ2-2, is EAGVAQSPRYKIIEKRQSVAFWCNPISGHATLYWYQQILGQGPKLLIQFQNNGVVDDSQLPKDRFSAERLKGVDSTLKIQPAKLEDSAVYLCASSFPQAGELFFGEGSRLTVL.